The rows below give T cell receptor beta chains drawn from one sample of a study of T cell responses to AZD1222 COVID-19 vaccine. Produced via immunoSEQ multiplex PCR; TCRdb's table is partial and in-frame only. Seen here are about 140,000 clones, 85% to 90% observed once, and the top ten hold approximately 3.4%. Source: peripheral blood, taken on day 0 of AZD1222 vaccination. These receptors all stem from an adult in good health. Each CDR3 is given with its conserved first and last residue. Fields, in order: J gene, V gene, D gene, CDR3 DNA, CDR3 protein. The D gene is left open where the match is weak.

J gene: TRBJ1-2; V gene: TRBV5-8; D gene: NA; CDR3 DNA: TGTGCCAGCAGCTTCCTTTTTTCCGTGGCAGCCTCTAGGGGCTACACCTTC; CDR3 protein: CASSFLFSVAASRGYTF
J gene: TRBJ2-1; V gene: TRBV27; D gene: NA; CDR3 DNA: TGTGCCAGCAGTTTCGGGTACAATGAGCAGTTCTTC; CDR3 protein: CASSFGYNEQFF
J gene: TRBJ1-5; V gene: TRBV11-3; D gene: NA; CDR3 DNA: TGTGCCAGCAGCGCCGTCGTAGTGAATCAGCCCCAGCATTTT; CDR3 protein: CASSAVVVNQPQHF
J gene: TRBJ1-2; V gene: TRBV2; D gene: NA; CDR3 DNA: TGTGCCAGGCCGACTGCGGGGGGCTATGGCTACACCTTC; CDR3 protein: CARPTAGGYGYTF
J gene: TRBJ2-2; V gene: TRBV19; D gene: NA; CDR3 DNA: TGTGCCAGTAGTATTAGTCAGGGGAAGGAGCTGTTTTTT; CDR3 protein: CASSISQGKELFF
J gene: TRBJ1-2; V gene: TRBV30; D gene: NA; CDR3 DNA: TGTGCCTGGAATCCCACAGGAACATATGGCTACACCTTC; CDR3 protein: CAWNPTGTYGYTF
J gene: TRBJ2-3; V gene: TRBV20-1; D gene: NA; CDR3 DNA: TGCAGTGCTAGTAGATTTCCAGATACGCAGTATTTT; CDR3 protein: CSASRFPDTQYF
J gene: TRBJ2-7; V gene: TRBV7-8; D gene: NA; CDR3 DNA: TGTGCCAGCAGGGGGTCTCGGGGGGCGCCGTACGAGCAGTACTTC; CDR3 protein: CASRGSRGAPYEQYF
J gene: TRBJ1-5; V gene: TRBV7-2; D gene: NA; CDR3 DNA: TGTGCCAGCAGCTTAGACAGGGTTCAGCCCCAGCATTTT; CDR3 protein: CASSLDRVQPQHF
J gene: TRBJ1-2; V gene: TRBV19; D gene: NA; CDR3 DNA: TGTGCCAGTAGTAAGGCAGGAACTAACTATGGCTACACCTTC; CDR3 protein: CASSKAGTNYGYTF
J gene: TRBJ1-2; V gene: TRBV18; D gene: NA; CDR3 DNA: TGTGCCAGCTCACCACCGCCAGCGACGTATGGCTACACCTTC; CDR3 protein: CASSPPPATYGYTF
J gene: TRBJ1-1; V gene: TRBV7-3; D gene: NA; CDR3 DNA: TGTGCCAGCAGCCCAAACGGGGAAACTGAAGCTTTCTTT; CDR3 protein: CASSPNGETEAFF